Following are 5 T cell receptor beta chains from one sample sequenced in a study of blood T cell repertoires in COVID-19. Clones were sequenced by immunoSEQ multiplex PCR, and TCRdb holds only the in-frame ones, with some missing. The table records 170,000 or so clones, 88% of them present only once. Specimen: PBMCs or T cells enriched from blood (not recorded which). These receptors all come from a woman in her 50s who had recovered from COVID-19.

This chain connects TRBV10-3 to TRBJ2-3; the D gene is possibly TRBD1 (6 bases). The CDR3 is made up of 17 amino acids. V was clipped by 2 bases and J by 5 bases, with 20 bases between them. The V gene's germline CDR1 is ENHRY and CDR2 SYGVKD. This CDR3 reads CAISEPAPGVGGDTQYF. In nucleotides, the CDR3 is TGTGCCATCAGTGAGCCGGCTCCAGGGGTTGGGGGAGATACGCAGTATTTT.

The chain is built from TRBV7-2 and TRBJ2-7; 9 bases map to TRBD2. The CDR3 has 16 amino acids. Trimming at V came to 1 base and at J to 0 bases, leaving 4 bases not matched to a gene. CDR1 SGHTA and CDR2 FQGNSA come from the germline V gene. The CDR3 here is CASSLGSSGASYEQYF. The CDR3 coding sequence is TGTGCCAGCAGCTTAGGTTCTAGCGGGGCCTCCTACGAGCAGTACTTC. The full variable domain, with the rest looked up from reference TRBV7-2 and TRBJ2-7, is GAGVSQSPSNKVTEKGKDVELRCDPISGHTALYWYRQSLGQGLEFLIYFQGNSAPDKSGLPSDRFSAERTGGSVSTLTIQRTQQEDSAVYLCASSLGSSGASYEQYFGPGTRLTVT.

The chain combines TRBV5-4 with TRBJ1-1; 7 bases align to TRBD1. The CDR3 loop spans 15 amino acids. The ends lost 2 bases at V and 1 base at J; junction bases unmatched: 5. Germline V CDR1 and CDR2: SGHNT, YYREEE (reference sequence). Here the CDR3 DNA reads TGTGCCAGCAGCTTCCGGGACAGAACGAACACTGAAGCTTTCTTT. Its protein is CASSFRDRTNTEAFF.

The rearrangement joins TRBV6-5 to TRBJ2-5, with a weak D call TRBD2 (6 bases). CDR3 length equals 14 residues. The germline V and J ends were trimmed by 5 bases and 0 bases, with 10 bases remaining between them. From germline, CDR1 is MNHEY and CDR2 SVGAGI. CDR3 bases: TGTGCCAGCAGTACGGCGGGGTACCAAGAGACCCAGTACTTC. This encodes CASSTAGYQETQYF.

The V gene is TRBV18, the J gene TRBJ1-5, with TRBD1 identical over 12 bases. Germline loops: CDR1 KGHSH, CDR2 LQKENI. The CDR3 extends over 18 amino acids. J was trimmed by 4 bases and V by 3 bases; bases with no gene match: 10. The CDR3 sequence is CASSPSGTGGFANQPQHF. CDR3 coding DNA: TGTGCCAGCTCACCTTCCGGGACAGGGGGCTTTGCGAATCAGCCCCAGCATTTT.